Following are 30 T cell receptor beta chains from one sample sequenced in a study of blood T cell repertoires in COVID-19 (dated by TCRdb to 2018 to 2021). Libraries were constructed by the immunoSEQ multiplex PCR assay. This is the immuneACCESS table as TCRdb keeps it, with only in-frame sequences that have V and J called. A part of the clones is gone; compared with another copy, unresolved V genes explain less than half, and the rest is unexplained. The sample profile shows a few hundred thousand clones; just under 90% of them were found once. The biggest ten clones account for around 10% of the sample. Input material: PBMCs or T cells enriched from blood (not recorded which). The receptors were gathered from a woman aged 45-65 years who had recovered from COVID-19.

In this sample, this clone turned up a few times. V gene TRBV19 combines with J gene TRBJ1-3, with TRBD1 matching 8 bases. The V gene end was trimmed by 3 bases and the J gene end by 0 bases; junction bases not matched to a gene: 7. The CDR3 extends over 17 amino acids. CDR1 LNHDA and CDR2 SQIVND come from the germline V gene (reference sequence). The chain's CDR3 is CASSMDRVGASGNTIYF. The CDR3 DNA reads TGTGCCAGTAGTATGGACAGGGTGGGAGCCTCTGGAAACACCATATATTTT. Based on the CDR3 plus reference TRBV19 and TRBJ1-3, the full variable domain is DGGITQSPKYLFRKEGQNVTLSCEQNLNHDAMYWYRQDPGQGLRLIYYSQIVNDFQKGDIAEGYSVSREKKESFPLTVTSAQKNPTAFYLCASSMDRVGASGNTIYFGEGSWLTVV.

There are a few counts of this clone. CDR3 loop: CALYRGSYNSPLHF. For the CDR3, the DNA is TGTGCCTTATACAGGGGCTCCTATAATTCACCCCTCCACTTT. The chain couples TRBV30 to TRBJ1-6, with 7 bases aligning to TRBD1. Trimming took 7 bases from V and 0 from J; bases not matched to a gene: 3. Germline V gives CDR1 GTSNPN, CDR2 SVGIG (reference sequence). The CDR3 spans 14 residues.

The chain joins TRBV4-2 to TRBJ2-5; a possible D gene is TRBD2 (5 bases). Germline CDR1 and CDR2: LGHNA and YNFKEQ. V dropped 6 bases and J dropped 4 bases, with 24 bases sitting between them. This CDR3 spans 17 amino acids. The CDR3, as DNA: TGTGCCAGCAGTCAACGGGTGGACTCAAATGGAGGAGAGACCCAGTACTTC. This encodes CASSQRVDSNGGETQYF.

This chain uses TRBV30 with TRBJ1-1; 8 nucleotides agree with TRBD1. The J segment lost 1 base and the V segment lost 6 bases, leaving 10 bases of the junction unmatched. The germline V gene has CDR1 GTSNPN and CDR2 SVGIG (reference sequence). The CDR3 extends over 15 amino acids. The CDR3 DNA is TGTGCCTGTAAGAACATGGACAGGGCGAACACTGAAGCTTTCTTT. Translation gives CACKNMDRANTEAFF.

The chain has TRBV7-8 and TRBJ1-1, with D unresolved. Between the trimmed V and J ends, which lost 1 base and 6 bases, there was a span of 15 bases. Germline CDR1 reads SGHVS; CDR2 reads FQNEAQ. This CDR3 has 15 amino acids. The CDR3 sequence: CASSLDRPVEAEAFF. In DNA, the CDR3 is TGTGCCAGCAGCTTAGATCGTCCTGTAGAAGCTGAAGCTTTCTTT.

The chain combines TRBV18 with TRBJ2-2, with D hard to call. The length of the CDR3 is 15 residues. Trimming took 0 bases from V and 6 from J, leaving 11 bases between them. From germline, CDR1 is KGHSH and CDR2 LQKENI. The CDR3 nucleotides are TGTGCCAGCTCACCACCGACTCCCCGGGCCGGGGAGCTGTTTTTT. This translates into CASSPPTPRAGELFF.

The rearrangement uses TRBV18 and TRBJ2-1; tentatively, D is TRBD2 (6 bases). The CDR3 has 15 residues. The V end was cut by 4 bases, the J end by 8 bases, with 18 bases between. Per the germline V gene, CDR1 is KGHSH and CDR2 is LQKENI. The CDR3 DNA is TGTGCCAGCTCACTTGCTGCCTCGGAGGGGCATGAGCAGTTCTTC. Its translation: CASSLAASEGHEQFF. The complete variable domain, with remaining parts taken from reference TRBV18 and TRBJ2-1, reads NAGVMQNPRHLVRRRGQEARLRCSPMKGHSHVYWYRQLPEEGLKFMVYLQKENIIDESGMPKERFSAEFPKEGPSILRIQQVVRGDSAAYFCASSLAASEGHEQFFGPGTRLTVL.

The rearrangement uses TRBV11-2 and TRBJ2-2, with 9 bases fitting TRBD1. This CDR3 is 16 amino acids long. J gave up 7 bases and V 2 bases, and 8 bases lay outside the gene matches. Per germline, CDR1 SGHAT and CDR2 FQNNGV. This CDR3 reads CASSLNRGQNGGELFF. The CDR3 DNA follows: TGTGCCAGCAGCTTAAACAGGGGGCAGAATGGCGGGGAGCTGTTTTTT.

The chain combines TRBV10-3 with TRBJ2-1; D may be TRBD1 (5 bases). V gave up 3 bases and J gave up 5 bases, with 17 bases separating them. CDR1 and CDR2 from the germline V gene are ENHRY and SYGVKD. The CDR3 covers 16 residues. CDR3 in amino acids: CAISDPDSLGHNEQFF. In DNA form, the CDR3 reads TGTGCCATCAGTGACCCTGACAGTTTGGGGCACAATGAGCAGTTCTTC.

This clone was seen more than once but under ten times. J is TRBJ2-7 and V is TRBV6-5, with D possibly matching TRBD1 (5 bases). The CDR3 totals 13 residues. Trimming cost V 5 bases and J 3 bases, with 11 bases left between them. The V gene's germline CDR1 is MNHEY and CDR2 SVGAGI. CDR3 DNA sequence: TGTGCCAGCAGTCTACCGACAGACTACGAGCAGTACTTC. It yields the protein CASSLPTDYEQYF.

This chain links TRBV9 with TRBJ1-3; D is perhaps TRBD1 (6 bases). The V end lost 1 base, the J end lost 0 bases, and 17 bases lay between the germline ends. CDR3 length: 18 amino acids. The germline CDR1 and CDR2 sequences are SGDLS and YYNGEE. CDR3 in amino acids: CASSVSVQGSRSGNTIYF. CDR3 nucleotides: TGTGCCAGCAGCGTATCCGTACAGGGATCGCGCTCTGGAAACACCATATATTTT.

The chain recombines TRBV7-2 with TRBJ1-3; D is uncertain. CDR3 length: 13 residues. From germline, CDR1 is SGHTA and CDR2 FQGNSA. Trimming took 4 bases from V and 2 from J, leaving 6 bases between them. The CDR3 sequence: CASSSRPGNTIYF. CDR3 in DNA: TGTGCCAGCAGCTCCCGTCCTGGAAACACCATATATTTT. Drawing the rest from reference TRBV7-2 and TRBJ1-3, the complete variable domain is GAGVSQSPSNKVTEKGKDVELRCDPISGHTALYWYRQSLGQGLEFLIYFQGNSAPDKSGLPSDRFSAERTGGSVSTLTIQRTQQEDSAVYLCASSSRPGNTIYFGEGSWLTVV.

On this clone: This sample includes further DNA sequences coding for the same CDR3. V usage is TRBV5-1 and J usage is TRBJ2-7; no definite D call. The CDR3 contains 11 residues. Trimming took off 3 bases at V and 1 base at J, with 2 bases between the two ends. Germline V CDR1 and CDR2: SGHRS, YFSETQ. Here the CDR3 DNA reads TGCGCCAGCAGCTCATCCTACGAGCAGTACTTC. This gives the protein CASSSSYEQYF.

The CDR3 DNA follows: TGTGCCAGCAGCCAAGGCCCGGGACTCACAACCGGGGAGCTGTTTTTT. It yields the protein CASSQGPGLTTGELFF. The chain joins TRBV3-1 (or the pseudogene TRBV3-2) to TRBJ2-2, with a possible D match to TRBD2 (6 bases). This CDR3 contains 16 residues. The V and J ends lost 1 base and 5 bases respectively, with 14 bases between them. Per germline, CDR1 LGHDT and CDR2 YNNKEL (reference sequence).

The chain recombines TRBV6-5 with TRBJ1-3; D uncertain. The CDR3 contains 15 residues. V lost 7 bases and J 0 bases, leaving 13 bases between the germline ends. Looked up from germline, CDR1 is MNHEY and CDR2 is SVGAGI. The chain's CDR3 is CASKLTAFSGNTIYF. CDR3 nucleotide sequence: TGTGCCAGCAAATTAACAGCCTTCTCTGGAAACACCATATATTTT.

The chain couples TRBV6-5 to TRBJ2-7; the D gene is possibly TRBD1 (6 bases). CDR1 and CDR2 from the germline V gene are MNHEY and SVGAGI. CDR3 size: 16 residues. V was shortened by 2 bases and J by 4 bases, with 18 bases between the two germline ends. DNA for the CDR3: TGTGCCAGCAGTTACGACGTAGGGACAAAGAGTTACGAGCAGTACTTC. Its protein product is CASSYDVGTKSYEQYF.

This rearrangement joins TRBV29-1 to TRBJ2-7, with a weak D call TRBD1 (6 bases). CDR1 is SQVTM, CDR2 ANQGSEA, per germline. The CDR3 sequence is 13 residues long. The V and J ends lost 7 bases and 6 bases respectively, with 19 bases between them. The CDR3 coding sequence is TGCAGCGCAGAGGGGGACGGCCTCGGCGAGCAGTACTTC. Residues: CSAEGDGLGEQYF.

The rearrangement links TRBV5-1 to TRBJ2-3; D is ambiguous. Germline CDR1 and CDR2: SGHRS and YFSETQ. The CDR3 runs to 14 residues. The V gene lost 4 bases and the J gene lost 4 bases, with 13 bases spanning the gap. Written as DNA, the CDR3 is TGCGCCAGCAGCCCGGGTCCTGGTTCAGATACGCAGTATTTT. This gives the protein CASSPGPGSDTQYF.

The rearrangement joins TRBV30 to TRBJ1-6; weak D call: TRBD1 (6 bases). Trimming pared 1 base from V and 7 bases from J, leaving 11 bases between. The CDR3 spans 14 residues. Germline loops: CDR1 GTSNPN, CDR2 SVGIG (reference sequence). CDR3 nucleotides: TGTGCCTGGAGTGCAGGGGCAGAGAATTCACCCCTCCACTTT. Its protein is CAWSAGAENSPLHF. The full variable domain, its missing parts supplied by reference TRBV30 and TRBJ1-6, is SQTIHQWPATLVQPVGSPLSLECTVEGTSNPNLYWYRQAAGRGLQLLFYSVGIGQISSEVPQNLSASRPQDRQFILSSKKLLLSDSGFYLCAWSAGAENSPLHFGNGTRLTVT.

This clone was recorded once. The rearrangement uses TRBV7-6 and TRBJ2-7, with TRBD1 identical over 9 bases. The CDR3 spans 14 residues. Germline V gives CDR1 SGHVS, CDR2 FNYEAQ. V lost 5 bases to trimming and J lost 6 bases; unmatched junction nucleotides: 8. The CDR3 loop is CASSVTGTGREQYF. The DNA of the CDR3 is TGTGCCAGCAGCGTAACCGGGACAGGGCGCGAGCAGTACTTC.

J is TRBJ2-1 and V is TRBV19; D is perhaps TRBD2 (6 bases). Germline loops: CDR1 LNHDA, CDR2 SQIVND (reference sequence). This CDR3 is 15 amino acids long. Trimming left V 1 base short and J 5 bases short, with 12 bases between. CDR3 in DNA: TGTGCCAGTAGTATAGGCCCAGGGAGGAACAATGAGCAGTTCTTC. Translation gives CASSIGPGRNNEQFF. The complete variable domain, with remaining parts taken from reference TRBV19 and TRBJ2-1, reads DGGITQSPKYLFRKEGQNVTLSCEQNLNHDAMYWYRQDPGQGLRLIYYSQIVNDFQKGDIAEGYSVSREKKESFPLTVTSAQKNPTAFYLCASSIGPGRNNEQFFGPGTRLTVL.

V is TRBV10-3 and J is TRBJ1-3; D might be TRBD1 (5 bases). Germline V CDR1 and CDR2: ENHRY, SYGVKD. The CDR3 has 13 residues. Trimming removed 3 bases at V and 6 bases at J, with 9 bases between. CDR3: CAISESRENTIYF. CDR3 in DNA: TGTGCCATCAGTGAATCCAGGGAAAACACCATATATTTT.

This chain joins TRBV5-5 and TRBJ1-1; D gene ambiguous. V was trimmed by 4 bases and J by 0 bases, leaving 13 bases between them. This CDR3 has 15 residues. Germline CDR1 is SGHKS and CDR2 is YYEKEE (reference sequence). The CDR3 DNA reads as TGTGCCAGCAGCCTCCTCTCCGGTATGAACACTGAAGCTTTCTTT. The encoded protein is CASSLLSGMNTEAFF.

V is TRBV18 and J is TRBJ1-1, with 7 bases fitting TRBD1. The CDR3 has 13 residues. In germline, CDR1 is KGHSH, CDR2 LQKENI. The junction had 4 bases not matched to a gene; V was cut back by 2 bases and J by 7 bases. The chain's CDR3 is CASSPYRDSEAFF. The CDR3 region has the DNA TGTGCCAGCTCACCATACCGGGACAGTGAAGCTTTCTTT.

The V call is TRBV3-1 (or the pseudogene TRBV3-2), the J call TRBJ2-1, with 8 bases that match TRBD1. The CDR3 has 14 residues. Germline lookup yields CDR1 LGHDT and CDR2 YNNKEL (reference sequence). The ends lost 4 bases at V and 12 bases at J; junction bases unmatched: 11. The CDR3 here is CASSPTSRGRGQFF. The DNA for the CDR3 is TGTGCCAGCAGCCCGACGTCCAGGGGGCGGGGGCAGTTCTTC.

V and J are TRBV5-1 and TRBJ2-7, with a weak D call TRBD2 (5 bases). V was cut by 4 bases and J by 5 bases, with 16 bases left in between. Germline V gene lookup returns CDR1 SGHRS and CDR2 YFSETQ. The CDR3 sequence is 14 residues long. The chain's CDR3 is CASSRTRREDEQYF. The CDR3 DNA reads as TGCGCCAGCAGCCGTACTAGAAGAGAAGACGAGCAGTACTTC.

This chain links TRBV13 with TRBJ2-5, with 8 bases matching TRBD2. The V segment lost 4 bases and the J segment 5 bases; nucleotides outside the gene matches: 6. In germline, CDR1 is PRHDT, CDR2 FYEKMQ (reference sequence). The CDR3 loop spans 14 amino acids. The CDR3 coding sequence is TGTGCCAGCAGCTCTCGGGGGGGAGAGGAGACCCAGTACTTC. Its protein product is CASSSRGGEETQYF.

The CDR3 is CASSRTGRHEQYF. In DNA, the CDR3 is TGTGCCAGCAGTCGGACAGGGCGTCACGAGCAGTACTTC. The rearrangement joins TRBV27 to TRBJ2-7; 8 bases line up with TRBD1. The CDR3 is made up of 13 amino acids. V dropped 5 bases and J dropped 5; count of bases not matched to a gene: 5. Germline lookup yields CDR1 MNHEY and CDR2 SMNVEV (reference sequence).

The genes are TRBV19 and TRBJ1-2; no reliable D call. The length of the CDR3 is 14 residues. The V gene lost 5 bases and the J gene lost 7 bases, with 17 bases spanning the gap. Germline loops: CDR1 LNHDA, CDR2 SQIVND (reference sequence). The DNA of the CDR3 is TGTGCCAGTAGTCCTCAGACGAGGAGCTTTGGCTACACCTTC. It specifies CASSPQTRSFGYTF.

This chain joins TRBV27 and TRBJ1-2, with D possibly matching TRBD1 (5 bases). Trimming cost V 2 bases and J 4 bases, with 14 bases left between them. The CDR3 is 15 amino acids. Germline lookup yields CDR1 MNHEY and CDR2 SMNVEV (reference sequence). CDR3: CASSLRGSPLYGYTF. DNA of the CDR3: TGTGCCAGCAGTTTAAGGGGCAGCCCCCTCTATGGCTACACCTTC.